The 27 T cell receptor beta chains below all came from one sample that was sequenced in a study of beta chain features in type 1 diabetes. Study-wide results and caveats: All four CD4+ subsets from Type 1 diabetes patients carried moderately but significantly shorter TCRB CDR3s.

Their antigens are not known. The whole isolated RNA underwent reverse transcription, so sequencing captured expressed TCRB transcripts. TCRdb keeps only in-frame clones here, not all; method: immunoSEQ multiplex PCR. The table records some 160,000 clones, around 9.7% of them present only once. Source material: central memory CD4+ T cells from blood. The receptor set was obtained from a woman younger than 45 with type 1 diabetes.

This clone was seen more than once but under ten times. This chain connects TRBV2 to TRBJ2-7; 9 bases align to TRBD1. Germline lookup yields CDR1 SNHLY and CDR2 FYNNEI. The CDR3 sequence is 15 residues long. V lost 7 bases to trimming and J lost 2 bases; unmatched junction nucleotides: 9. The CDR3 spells CASNNGRQGAYEQYF. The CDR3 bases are TGTGCCAGCAACAACGGAAGACAGGGGGCCTACGAGCAGTACTTC. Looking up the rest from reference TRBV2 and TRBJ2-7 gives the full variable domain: EPEVTQTPSHQVTQMGQEVILRCVPISNHLYFYWYRQILGQKVEFLVSFYNNEISEKSEIFDDQFSVERPDGSNFTLKIRSTKLEDSAMYFCASNNGRQGAYEQYFGPGTRLTVT.

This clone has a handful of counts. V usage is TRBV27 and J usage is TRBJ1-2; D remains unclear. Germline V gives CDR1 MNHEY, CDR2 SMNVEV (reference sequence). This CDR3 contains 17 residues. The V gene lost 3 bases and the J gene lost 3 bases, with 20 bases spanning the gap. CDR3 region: CASSFKGPGYMDYGYTF. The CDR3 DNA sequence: TGTGCCAGCAGTTTTAAAGGCCCGGGGTACATGGACTATGGCTACACCTTC.

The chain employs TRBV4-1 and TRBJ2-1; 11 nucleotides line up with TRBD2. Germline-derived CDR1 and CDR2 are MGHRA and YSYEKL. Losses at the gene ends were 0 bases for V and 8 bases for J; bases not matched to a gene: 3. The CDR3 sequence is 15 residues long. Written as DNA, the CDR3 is TGCGCCAGCAGCCAAGAGCTAGCGGGAGGTCATGAGCAGTTCTTC. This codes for CASSQELAGGHEQFF.

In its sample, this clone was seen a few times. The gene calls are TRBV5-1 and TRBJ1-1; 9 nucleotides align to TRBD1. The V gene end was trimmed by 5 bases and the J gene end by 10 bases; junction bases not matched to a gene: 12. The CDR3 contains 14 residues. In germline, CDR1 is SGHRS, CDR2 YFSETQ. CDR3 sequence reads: CASRSGTGNFGAFF. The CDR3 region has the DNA TGCGCCAGCAGGTCCGGGACAGGGAATTTCGGAGCTTTCTTT.

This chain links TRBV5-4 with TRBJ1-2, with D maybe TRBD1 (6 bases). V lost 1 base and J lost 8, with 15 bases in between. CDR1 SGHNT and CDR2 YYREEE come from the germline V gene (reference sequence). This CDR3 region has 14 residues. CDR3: CASSLLTGLGGYTF. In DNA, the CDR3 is TGTGCCAGCAGCTTGCTGACAGGCCTGGGGGGCTACACCTTC.

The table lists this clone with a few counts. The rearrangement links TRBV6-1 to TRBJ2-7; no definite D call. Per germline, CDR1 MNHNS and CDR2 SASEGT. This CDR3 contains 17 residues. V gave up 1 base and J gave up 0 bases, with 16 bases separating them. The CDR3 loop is CASSEGISPRSSYEQYF. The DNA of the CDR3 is TGTGCCAGCAGTGAAGGTATTTCTCCCCGGAGCTCCTACGAGCAGTACTTC.

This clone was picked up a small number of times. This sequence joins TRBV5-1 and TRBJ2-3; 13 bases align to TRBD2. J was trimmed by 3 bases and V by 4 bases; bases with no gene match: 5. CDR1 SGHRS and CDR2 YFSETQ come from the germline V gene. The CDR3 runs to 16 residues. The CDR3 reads CASSPGLAGDTDTQYF. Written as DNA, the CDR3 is TGCGCCAGCAGCCCCGGACTAGCGGGAGATACAGATACGCAGTATTTT.

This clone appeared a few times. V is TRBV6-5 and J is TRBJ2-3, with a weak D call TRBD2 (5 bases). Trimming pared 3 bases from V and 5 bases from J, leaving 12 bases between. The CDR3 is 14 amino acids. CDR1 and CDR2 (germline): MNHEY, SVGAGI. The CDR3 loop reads CASSYALAQDTQYF. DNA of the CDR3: TGTGCCAGCAGTTATGCCCTAGCCCAAGATACGCAGTATTTT.

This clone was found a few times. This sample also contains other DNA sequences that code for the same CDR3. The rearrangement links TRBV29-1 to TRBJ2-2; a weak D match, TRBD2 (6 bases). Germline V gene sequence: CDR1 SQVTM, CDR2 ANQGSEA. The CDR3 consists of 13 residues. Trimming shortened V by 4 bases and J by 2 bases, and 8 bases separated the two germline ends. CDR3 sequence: CSVGRGNTGELFF. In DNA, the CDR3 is TGCAGCGTTGGGCGGGGTAACACCGGGGAGCTGTTTTTT.

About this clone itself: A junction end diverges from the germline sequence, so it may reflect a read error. CDR3 bases: TGTGCTAGCAGCTCAAGGGGGCGTACCGGGGAGCTGTTTTTT. Its translation is CASSSRGRTGELFF. V gene TRBV7-7 combines with J gene TRBJ2-2; 7 bases agree with TRBD1. The CDR3 loop spans 14 amino acids. In germline, CDR1 is SSHAT, CDR2 FNYEAQ (reference sequence).

The DNA of the CDR3 is TGTGCCAGCAGCATTGTACACTACGAGCAGTACTTC. Translated: CASSIVHYEQYF. The chain joins TRBV14 to TRBJ2-7; D is unclear. CDR3 length: 12 amino acids. Germline lookup yields CDR1 SGHDN and CDR2 FVKESK. V shed 5 bases and J shed 3 bases, with 8 bases lying between them.

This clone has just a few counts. CDR3 residues: CASSPGTTNTGELFF. In DNA form, the CDR3 reads TGTGCCAGCAGTCCCGGGACTACTAACACCGGGGAGCTGTTTTTT. The V gene is TRBV6-5, the J gene TRBJ2-2; 7 nucleotides agree with TRBD2. The V gene's germline CDR1 is MNHEY and CDR2 SVGAGI. The CDR3 runs to 15 residues. Germline trimming cut 5 bases from V and 2 bases from J; bases unmatched to any gene: 5.

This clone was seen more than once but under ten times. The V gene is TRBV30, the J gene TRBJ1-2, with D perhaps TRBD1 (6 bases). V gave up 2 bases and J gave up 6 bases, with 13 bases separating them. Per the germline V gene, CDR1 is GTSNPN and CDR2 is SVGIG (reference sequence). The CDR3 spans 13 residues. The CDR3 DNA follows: TGTGCCTGGAGTCTAGGACAGTTTAATGGCTACACCTTC. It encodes CAWSLGQFNGYTF.

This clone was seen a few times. CDR3 sequence: CASSPPGDSAGELFF. The CDR3 DNA reads as TGTGCCAGCAGCCCGCCGGGCGACAGCGCCGGGGAGCTGTTTTTT. The V and J genes are TRBV7-3 and TRBJ2-2, with a tentative D call TRBD1 (5 bases). CDR1 is SGHTA, CDR2 FQGTGA, per germline. This CDR3 has 15 amino acids. Trimming removed 5 bases from V and 6 bases from J, with 16 bases in between.

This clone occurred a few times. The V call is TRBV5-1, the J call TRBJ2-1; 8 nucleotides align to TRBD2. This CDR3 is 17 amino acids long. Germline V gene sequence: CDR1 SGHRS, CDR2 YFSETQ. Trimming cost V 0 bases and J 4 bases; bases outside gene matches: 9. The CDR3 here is CASSLDDGAGAYNEQFF. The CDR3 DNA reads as TGCGCCAGCAGCTTGGACGATGGAGCGGGAGCATACAATGAGCAGTTCTTC.

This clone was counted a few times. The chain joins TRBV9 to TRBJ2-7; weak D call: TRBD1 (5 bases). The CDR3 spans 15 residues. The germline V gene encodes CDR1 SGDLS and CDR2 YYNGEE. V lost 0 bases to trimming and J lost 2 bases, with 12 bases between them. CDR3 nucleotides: TGTGCCAGCAGCGTAGCCCTAGGGGAAACCTACGAGCAGTACTTC. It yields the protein CASSVALGETYEQYF. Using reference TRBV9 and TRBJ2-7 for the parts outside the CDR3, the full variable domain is DSGVTQTPKHLITATGQRVTLRCSPRSGDLSVYWYQQSLDQGLQFLIQYYNGEERAKGNILERFSAQQFPDLHSELNLSSLELGDSALYFCASSVALGETYEQYFGPGTRLTVT.

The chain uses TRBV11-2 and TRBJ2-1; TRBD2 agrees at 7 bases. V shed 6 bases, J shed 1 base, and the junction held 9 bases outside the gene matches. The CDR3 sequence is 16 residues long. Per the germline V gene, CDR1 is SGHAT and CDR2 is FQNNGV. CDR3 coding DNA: TGTGCCAGCAGACTAGGTTCGGGACTATCCTACAATGAGCAGTTCTTC. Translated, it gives CASRLGSGLSYNEQFF.

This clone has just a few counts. Written as DNA, the CDR3 is TGTGCCAGCTATCCCAACAGGGCCGGCAATCAGCCCCAGCATTTT. Its translation: CASYPNRAGNQPQHF. J is TRBJ1-5 and V is TRBV6-5; TRBD1 might be the D (6 bases). This CDR3 is built from 15 residues. V was pared by 8 bases and J by 2 bases, with 16 bases between. The germline CDR1 and CDR2 sequences are MNHEY and SVGAGI.

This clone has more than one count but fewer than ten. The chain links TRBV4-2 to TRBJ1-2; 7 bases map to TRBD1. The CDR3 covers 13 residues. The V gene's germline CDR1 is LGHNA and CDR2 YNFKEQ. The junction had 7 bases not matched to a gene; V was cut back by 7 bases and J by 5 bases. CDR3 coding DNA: TGTGCCAGCACCGAACGACAGGGATATGGCTACACCTTC. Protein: CASTERQGYGYTF.

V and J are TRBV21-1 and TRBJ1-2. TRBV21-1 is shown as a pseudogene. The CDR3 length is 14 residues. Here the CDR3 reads CASSLMPPSHGYTF. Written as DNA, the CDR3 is TGTGCCAGCAGCCTAATGCCCCCGTCTCATGGCTACACCTTC.

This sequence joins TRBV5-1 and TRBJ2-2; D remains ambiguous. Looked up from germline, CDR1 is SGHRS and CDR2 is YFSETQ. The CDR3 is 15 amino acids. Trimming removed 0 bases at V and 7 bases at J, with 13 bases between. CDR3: CASSLDWRPGGELFF. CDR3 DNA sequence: TGCGCCAGCAGCTTGGACTGGCGTCCGGGCGGGGAGCTGTTTTTT. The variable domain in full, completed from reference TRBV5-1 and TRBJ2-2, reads KAGVTQTPRYLIKTRGQQVTLSCSPISGHRSVSWYQQTPGQGLQFLFEYFSETQRNKGNFPGRFSGRQFSNSRSEMNVSTLELGDSALYLCASSLDWRPGGELFFGEGSRLTVL.

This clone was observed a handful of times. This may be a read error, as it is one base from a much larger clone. The CDR3 loop is CAISESVETQYF. The DNA of the CDR3 is TGTGCCATCAGTGAGTCGGTGGAGACCCAGTACTTC. V is TRBV6-6 and J is TRBJ2-5; D call uncertain. The CDR3 covers 12 residues. Looked up from germline, CDR1 is MNHNY and CDR2 is SVGAGI (reference sequence).

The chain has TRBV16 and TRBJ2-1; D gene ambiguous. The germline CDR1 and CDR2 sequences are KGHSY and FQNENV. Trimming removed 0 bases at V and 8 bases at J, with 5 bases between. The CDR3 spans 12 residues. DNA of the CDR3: TGTGCCAGCAGCCAATCGAGTCATGAGCAGTTCTTC. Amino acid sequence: CASSQSSHEQFF.

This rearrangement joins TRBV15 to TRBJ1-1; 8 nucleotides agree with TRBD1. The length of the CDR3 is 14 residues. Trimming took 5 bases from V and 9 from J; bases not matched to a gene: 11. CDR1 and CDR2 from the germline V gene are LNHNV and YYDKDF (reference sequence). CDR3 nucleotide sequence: TGTGCCACCAGCGCTTCCTCGGGACAGGACCAAGCTTTCTTT. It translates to CATSASSGQDQAFF.

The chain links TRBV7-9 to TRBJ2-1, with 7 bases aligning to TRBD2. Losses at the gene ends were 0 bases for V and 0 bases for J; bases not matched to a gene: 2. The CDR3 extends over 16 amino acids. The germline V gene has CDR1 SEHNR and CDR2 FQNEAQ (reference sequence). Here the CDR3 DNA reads TGTGCCAGCAGCTTAGCGCGCGGGAGCTCCTACAATGAGCAGTTCTTC. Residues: CASSLARGSSYNEQFF.

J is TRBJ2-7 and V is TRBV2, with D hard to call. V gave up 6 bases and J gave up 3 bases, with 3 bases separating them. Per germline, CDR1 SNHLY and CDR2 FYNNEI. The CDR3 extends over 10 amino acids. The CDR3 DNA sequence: TGTGCCAGCAGACTCTACGAGCAGTACTTC. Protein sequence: CASRLYEQYF.

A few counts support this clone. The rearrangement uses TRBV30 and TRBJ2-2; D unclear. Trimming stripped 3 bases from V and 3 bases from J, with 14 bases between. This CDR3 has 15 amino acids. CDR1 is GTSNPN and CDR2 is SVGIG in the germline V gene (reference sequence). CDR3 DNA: TGTGCCTGGAGACGAGAGAACGGAGACACCGGGGAGCTGTTTTTT. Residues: CAWRRENGDTGELFF.